This T cell receptor (beta chain) was retrieved from a study of beta chain features in type 1 diabetes. Overall study findings and caveats: When Type 1 diabetes patients were examined, their TCRB CDR3s proved moderately but significantly shorter in all four CD4+ subsets.

As every portion of the isolated RNA was reverse transcribed, the sequencing read expressed TCRB transcripts. Using immunoSEQ multiplex PCR, the repertoire was profiled, and TCRdb retains in-frame clones only, with some absent. This table has approximately 250,000 clones, around 22% appearing once. Concerning this clone itself: Antigen specificity is unknown.

The sample taken for sequencing was naive CD4+ T cells from blood. The origin of this receptor is a woman between 25 and 40 years old with type 1 diabetes.

CDR3 DNA sequence: TGTGCCAGCAGCACCAGGGGAGGCTACACCTTC. Encoded protein: CASSTRGGYTF. The chain couples TRBV7-8 to TRBJ1-2; TRBD1 might be the D (6 bases). This CDR3 contains 11 residues. V dropped 5 bases and J dropped 8 bases, with 9 bases sitting between them. The germline gives CDR1 SGHVS, CDR2 FQNEAQ.